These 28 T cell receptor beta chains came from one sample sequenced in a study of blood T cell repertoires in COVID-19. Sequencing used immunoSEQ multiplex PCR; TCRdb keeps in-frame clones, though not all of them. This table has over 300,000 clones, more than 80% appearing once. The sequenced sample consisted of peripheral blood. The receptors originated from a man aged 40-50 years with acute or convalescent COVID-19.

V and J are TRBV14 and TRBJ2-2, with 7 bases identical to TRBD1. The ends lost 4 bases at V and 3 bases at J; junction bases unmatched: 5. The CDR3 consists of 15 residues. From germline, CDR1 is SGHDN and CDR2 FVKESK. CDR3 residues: CASSRRDRHTGELFF. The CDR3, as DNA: TGTGCCAGCAGCCGACGGGACAGACACACCGGGGAGCTGTTTTTT.

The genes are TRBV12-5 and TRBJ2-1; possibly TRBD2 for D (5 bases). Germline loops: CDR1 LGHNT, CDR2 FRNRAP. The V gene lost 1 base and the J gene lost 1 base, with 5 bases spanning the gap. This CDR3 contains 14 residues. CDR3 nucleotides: TGTGCTAGTGGTTTGGCGGGGTCCTACAATGAGCAGTTCTTC. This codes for CASGLAGSYNEQFF.

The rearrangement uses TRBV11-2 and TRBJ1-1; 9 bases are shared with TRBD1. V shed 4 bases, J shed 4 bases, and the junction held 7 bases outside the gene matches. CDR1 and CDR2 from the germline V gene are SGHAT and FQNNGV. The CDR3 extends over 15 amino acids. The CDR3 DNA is TGTGCCAGCAGCTCCCAGGGACAGGGAGGCACTGAAGCTTTCTTT. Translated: CASSSQGQGGTEAFF.

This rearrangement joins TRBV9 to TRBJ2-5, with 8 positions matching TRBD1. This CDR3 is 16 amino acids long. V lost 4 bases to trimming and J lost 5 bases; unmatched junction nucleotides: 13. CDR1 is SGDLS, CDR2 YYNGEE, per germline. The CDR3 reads CASSPWSGQDGETQYF. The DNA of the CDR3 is TGTGCCAGCAGCCCGTGGTCGGGACAGGACGGGGAGACCCAGTACTTC.

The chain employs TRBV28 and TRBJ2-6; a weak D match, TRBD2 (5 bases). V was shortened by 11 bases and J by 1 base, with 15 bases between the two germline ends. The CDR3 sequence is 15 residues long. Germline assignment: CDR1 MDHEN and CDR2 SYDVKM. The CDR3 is CAAMSRGSGANVLTF. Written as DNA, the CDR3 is TGTGCCGCAATGTCTCGGGGTTCTGGGGCCAACGTCCTGACTTTC.

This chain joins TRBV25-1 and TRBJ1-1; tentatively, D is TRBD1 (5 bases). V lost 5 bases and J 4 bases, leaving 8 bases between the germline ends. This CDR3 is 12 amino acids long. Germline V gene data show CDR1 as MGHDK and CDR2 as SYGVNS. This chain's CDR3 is CASSQGGTEAFF. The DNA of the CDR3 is TGTGCCAGCAGTCAGGGCGGCACTGAAGCTTTCTTT. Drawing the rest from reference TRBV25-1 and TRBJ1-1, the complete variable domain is EADIYQTPRYLVIGTGKKITLECSQTMGHDKMYWYQQDPGMELHLIHYSYGVNSTEKGDLSSESTVSRIRTEHFPLTLESARPSHTSQYLCASSQGGTEAFFGQGTRLTVV.

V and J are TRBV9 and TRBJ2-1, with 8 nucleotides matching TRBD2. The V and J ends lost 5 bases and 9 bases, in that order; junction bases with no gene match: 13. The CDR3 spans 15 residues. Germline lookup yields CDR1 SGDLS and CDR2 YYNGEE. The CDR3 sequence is CASRTGGAGEGEQFF. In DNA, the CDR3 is TGTGCCAGCAGGACCGGGGGAGCGGGAGAAGGTGAGCAGTTCTTC. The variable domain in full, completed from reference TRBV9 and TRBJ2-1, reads DSGVTQTPKHLITATGQRVTLRCSPRSGDLSVYWYQQSLDQGLQFLIQYYNGEERAKGNILERFSAQQFPDLHSELNLSSLELGDSALYFCASRTGGAGEGEQFFGPGTRLTVL.

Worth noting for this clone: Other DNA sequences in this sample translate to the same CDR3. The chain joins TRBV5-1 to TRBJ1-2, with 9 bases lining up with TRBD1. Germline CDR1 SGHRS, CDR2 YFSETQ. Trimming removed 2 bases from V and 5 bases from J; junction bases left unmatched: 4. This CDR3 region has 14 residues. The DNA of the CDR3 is TGCGCCAGCAGCTTAACAGGGGGCGCATATGGCTACACCTTC. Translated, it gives CASSLTGGAYGYTF.

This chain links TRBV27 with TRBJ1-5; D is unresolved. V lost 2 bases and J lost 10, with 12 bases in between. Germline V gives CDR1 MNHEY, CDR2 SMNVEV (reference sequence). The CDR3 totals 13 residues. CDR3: CASSLNSHSPQHF. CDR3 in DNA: TGTGCCAGCAGTTTAAATTCTCACAGCCCCCAGCATTTT.

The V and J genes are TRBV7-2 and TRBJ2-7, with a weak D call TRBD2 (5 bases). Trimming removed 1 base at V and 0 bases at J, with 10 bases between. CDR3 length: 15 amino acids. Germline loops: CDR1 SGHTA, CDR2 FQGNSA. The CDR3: CASSLEAGTSYEQYF. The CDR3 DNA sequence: TGTGCCAGCAGCTTAGAGGCGGGTACCTCCTACGAGCAGTACTTC.

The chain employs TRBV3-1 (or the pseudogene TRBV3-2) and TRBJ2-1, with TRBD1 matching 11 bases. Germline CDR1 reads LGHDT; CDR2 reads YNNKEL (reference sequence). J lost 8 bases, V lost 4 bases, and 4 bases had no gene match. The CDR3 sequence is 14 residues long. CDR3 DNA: TGTGCCAGCAGCCTCGGACAGGGGGCGTATGAGCAGTTCTTC. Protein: CASSLGQGAYEQFF.

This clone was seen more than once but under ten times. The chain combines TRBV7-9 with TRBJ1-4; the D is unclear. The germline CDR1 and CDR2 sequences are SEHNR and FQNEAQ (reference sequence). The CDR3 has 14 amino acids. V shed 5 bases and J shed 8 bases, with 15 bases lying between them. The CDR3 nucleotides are TGTGCCAGCAGCCCGAACACCGGGGAGGAAAAACTGTTTTTT. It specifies CASSPNTGEEKLFF.

In DNA form, the CDR3 reads TGTGCCAGCAGTTCCCGACTAGCGGGGCTCACAGATACGCAGTATTTT. Translation gives CASSSRLAGLTDTQYF. The chain recombines TRBV28 with TRBJ2-3, with 11 bases aligning to TRBD2. J was trimmed by 2 bases and V by 4 bases; bases with no gene match: 5. This CDR3 is 16 amino acids long. The germline gives CDR1 MDHEN, CDR2 SYDVKM.

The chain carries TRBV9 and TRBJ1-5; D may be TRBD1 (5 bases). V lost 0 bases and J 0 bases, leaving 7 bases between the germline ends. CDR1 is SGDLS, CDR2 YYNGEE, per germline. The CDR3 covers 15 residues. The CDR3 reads CASSVGRDSNQPQHF. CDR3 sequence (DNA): TGTGCCAGCAGCGTAGGCAGGGATAGCAATCAGCCCCAGCATTTT.

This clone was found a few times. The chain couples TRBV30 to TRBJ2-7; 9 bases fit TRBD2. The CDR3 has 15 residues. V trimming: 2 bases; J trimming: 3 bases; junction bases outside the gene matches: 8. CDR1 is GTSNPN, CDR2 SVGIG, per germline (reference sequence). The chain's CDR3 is CAWSFPGLAYYEQYF. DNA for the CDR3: TGTGCCTGGAGTTTTCCGGGACTAGCTTACTACGAGCAGTACTTC.

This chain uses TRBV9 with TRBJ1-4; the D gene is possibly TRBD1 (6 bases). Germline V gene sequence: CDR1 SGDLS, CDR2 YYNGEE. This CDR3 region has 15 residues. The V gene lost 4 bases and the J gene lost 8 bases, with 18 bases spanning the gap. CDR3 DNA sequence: TGTGCCAGCAGCCCAGGGGCCGGGGTTGGAGAAAAACTGTTTTTT. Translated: CASSPGAGVGEKLFF.

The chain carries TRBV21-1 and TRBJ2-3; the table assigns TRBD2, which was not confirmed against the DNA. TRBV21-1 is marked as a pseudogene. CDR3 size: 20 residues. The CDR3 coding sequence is TGTGCCAGCATCCAGTCGTCACTAGCGGTAATACAAGTTAGCACAGATACGCAGTATTTT. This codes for CASIQSSLAVIQVSTDTQYF.

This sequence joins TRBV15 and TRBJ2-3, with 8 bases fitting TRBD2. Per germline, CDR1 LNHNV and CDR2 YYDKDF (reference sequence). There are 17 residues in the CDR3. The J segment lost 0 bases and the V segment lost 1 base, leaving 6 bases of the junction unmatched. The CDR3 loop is CATSRAVSGESTDTQYF. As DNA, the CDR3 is TGTGCCACCAGCAGAGCTGTTAGCGGGGAAAGCACAGATACGCAGTATTTT.

This CDR3 is CASSQRGFYNEQFF. In DNA form, the CDR3 reads TGCGCCAGCAGCCAACGCGGGTTCTACAATGAGCAGTTCTTC. The chain joins TRBV4-3 to TRBJ2-1; weak D call: TRBD2 (5 bases). Trimming pared 2 bases from V and 3 bases from J, leaving 8 bases between. The CDR3 has 14 residues. Germline V gene data show CDR1 as LGHNA and CDR2 as YSLEER.

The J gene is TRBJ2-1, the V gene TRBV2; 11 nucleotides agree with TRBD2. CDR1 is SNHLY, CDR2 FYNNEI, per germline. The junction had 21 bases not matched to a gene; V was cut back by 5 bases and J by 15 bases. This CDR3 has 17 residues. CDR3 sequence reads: CASSPTRIAGGPRVGFF. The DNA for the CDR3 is TGTGCCAGCAGTCCTACACGTATAGCGGGAGGGCCTAGGGTGGGGTTCTTC.

CDR3 DNA: TGCGCCAGCAGTCCCGGAAATACGGCGGTCAATGAGCAGTTCTTC. This translates into CASSPGNTAVNEQFF. J is TRBJ2-1 and V is TRBV10-2; D is ambiguous. Per germline, CDR1 WSHSY and CDR2 SAAADI. The CDR3 has 15 amino acids. V gave up 5 bases and J gave up 6 bases, with 17 bases separating them.

The CDR3 DNA is TGTGCCAGCAGCTTATCCGGGACAGACACAGATACGCAGTATTTT. Amino acids: CASSLSGTDTDTQYF. This chain uses TRBV11-3 with TRBJ2-3, with 7 bases that match TRBD1. CDR1 is SGHNT, CDR2 YENEEA, per germline. The J segment lost 2 bases and the V segment lost 2 bases, leaving 4 bases of the junction unmatched. The CDR3 sequence is 15 residues long.

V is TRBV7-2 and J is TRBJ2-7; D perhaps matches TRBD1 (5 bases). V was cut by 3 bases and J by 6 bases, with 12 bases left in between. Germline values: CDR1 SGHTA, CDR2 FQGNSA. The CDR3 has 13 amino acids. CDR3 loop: CASSFLGAAEQYF. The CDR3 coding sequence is TGTGCCAGCAGCTTTTTAGGGGCGGCCGAGCAGTACTTC.

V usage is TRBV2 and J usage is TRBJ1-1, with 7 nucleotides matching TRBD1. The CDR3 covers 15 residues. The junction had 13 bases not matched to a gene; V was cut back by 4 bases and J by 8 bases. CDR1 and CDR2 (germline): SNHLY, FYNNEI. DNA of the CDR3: TGTGCCAGCAGTGTAAATAACGGAGGACAGGACGAAGCTTTCTTT. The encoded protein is CASSVNNGGQDEAFF.

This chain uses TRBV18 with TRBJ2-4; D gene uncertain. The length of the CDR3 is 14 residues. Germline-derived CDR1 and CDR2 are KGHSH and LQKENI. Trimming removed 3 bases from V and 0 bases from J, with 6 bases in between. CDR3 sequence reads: CASSPQLAKNIQYF. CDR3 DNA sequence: TGTGCCAGCTCACCTCAACTAGCCAAAAACATTCAGTACTTC. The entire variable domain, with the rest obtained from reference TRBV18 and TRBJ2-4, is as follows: NAGVMQNPRHLVRRRGQEARLRCSPMKGHSHVYWYRQLPEEGLKFMVYLQKENIIDESGMPKERFSAEFPKEGPSILRIQQVVRGDSAAYFCASSPQLAKNIQYFGAGTRLSVL.

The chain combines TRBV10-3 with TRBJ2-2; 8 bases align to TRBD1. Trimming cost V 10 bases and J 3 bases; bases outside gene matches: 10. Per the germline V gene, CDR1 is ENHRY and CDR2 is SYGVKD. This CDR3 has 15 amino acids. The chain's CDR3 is CASMTGAQDTGELFF. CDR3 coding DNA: TGTGCCAGTATGACAGGGGCGCAGGACACCGGGGAGCTGTTTTTT.

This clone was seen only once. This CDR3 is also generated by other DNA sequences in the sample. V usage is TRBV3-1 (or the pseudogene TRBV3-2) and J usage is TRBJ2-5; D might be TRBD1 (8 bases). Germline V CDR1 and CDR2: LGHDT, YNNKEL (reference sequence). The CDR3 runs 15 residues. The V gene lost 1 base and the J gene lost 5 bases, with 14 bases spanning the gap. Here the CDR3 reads CASSQAGQGGETQYF. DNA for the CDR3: TGTGCCAGCAGCCAAGCTGGACAGGGAGGGGAGACCCAGTACTTC.

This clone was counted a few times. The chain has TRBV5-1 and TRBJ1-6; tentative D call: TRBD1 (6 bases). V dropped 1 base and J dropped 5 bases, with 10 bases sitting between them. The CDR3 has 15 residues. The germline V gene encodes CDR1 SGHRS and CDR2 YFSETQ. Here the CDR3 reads CASSLSQGHNSPLHF. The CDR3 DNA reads TGCGCCAGCAGCTTGTCCCAGGGGCATAATTCACCCCTCCACTTT. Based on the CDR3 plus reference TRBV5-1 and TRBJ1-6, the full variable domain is KAGVTQTPRYLIKTRGQQVTLSCSPISGHRSVSWYQQTPGQGLQFLFEYFSETQRNKGNFPGRFSGRQFSNSRSEMNVSTLELGDSALYLCASSLSQGHNSPLHFGNGTRLTVT.